This entry features one T cell receptor beta chain sequence. Its specificity is not known. Assay: immunoSEQ multiplex PCR; the TCRdb copy retains only in-frame clones and omits some. The sample shows around 160,000 clones, around 91% of them seen only once. Trimming removed 0 bases at V and 6 bases at J, with 20 bases between. The CDR3 loop spans 17 amino acids. Germline V gene sequence: CDR1 LGHNA, CDR2 YSLEER. This sample stems from a study of T cell responses to AZD1222 COVID-19 vaccine. At the level of the study: Second-dose schedules of about 4 or about 12 weeks were combined.

General study points: Two doses of AZD1222 preceded a rise in Spike-specific TCR breadth and depth. Only after the peak T cell response were repertoires sampled. Nearly half of spike-specific TCRs reportedly target unmutated variant regions.

The genes are TRBV4-3 and TRBJ1-2; maybe TRBD1 (5 bases). The sequence was collected from an adult in good health. The material sequenced was peripheral blood, taken on day 0 of AZD1222 vaccination. CDR3 bases: TGCGCCAGCAGCCAAGATCCTCAGCTCGGGACGTTGAATGGCTACACCTTC. Translated: CASSQDPQLGTLNGYTF.